This TCR beta chain was sequenced in a study of cytomegalovirus exposure and HLA in healthy donors. Germline CDR1 and CDR2: SGDLS and YYNGEE. V shed 0 bases and J shed 5 bases, with 14 bases lying between them. The CDR3 totals 15 residues. Notes on the study in general: In vitro assays verified that three CMV-associated chains recognized CMV antigens specifically.

On this clone: The antigen remains undetermined.

PCR employed 60 Vbeta and 13 Jbeta primers. Profiled with immunoSEQ multiplex PCR; TCRdb holds only in-frame clones, not every one. This sample has some 150,000 clones; 80% occur once, and the top ten carry 2% to 2.5%. The chain has TRBV9 and TRBJ1-2, with D perhaps matching TRBD1 (5 bases). The specimen was PBMCs. This clonotype originated in a man aged 30 to 39 in good health and CMV-seronegative. The CDR3 nucleotides read TGTGCCAGCAGCGTAGAGGGACTGCGGGGTTATGGCTACACCTTC. It translates to CASSVEGLRGYGYTF.